Listed here is a single TCR beta chain. No antigen is known for it. V gave up 4 bases and J gave up 3 bases, with 9 bases separating them. Germline values: CDR1 MNHEY, CDR2 SMNVEV (reference sequence). The CDR3 extends over 14 amino acids. This sample is drawn from a study of graft-versus-host responses after intestinal transplantation. Study-level points and caveats: High graft-versus-host to host-versus-graft T cell clonal ratios marked allografts of patients with graft-donor macrochimerism.

Some clones are missing from TCRdb's copy, which holds only in-frame ones; the method was immunoSEQ multiplex PCR. The data show some 90,000 clones, 75% to 95% seen once. The chain combines TRBV27 with TRBJ2-2; TRBD2 might be the D (5 bases). Sequencing used unstimulated CD8+ T cells sorted from spleen or lymph node cells, obtained before intestinal transplant. This TCR derives from a human donor who received an intestinal transplant. The DNA for the CDR3 is TGTGCCAGCAGTTACTCCGGGGACACCGGGGAGCTGTTTTTT. Its protein is CASSYSGDTGELFF.